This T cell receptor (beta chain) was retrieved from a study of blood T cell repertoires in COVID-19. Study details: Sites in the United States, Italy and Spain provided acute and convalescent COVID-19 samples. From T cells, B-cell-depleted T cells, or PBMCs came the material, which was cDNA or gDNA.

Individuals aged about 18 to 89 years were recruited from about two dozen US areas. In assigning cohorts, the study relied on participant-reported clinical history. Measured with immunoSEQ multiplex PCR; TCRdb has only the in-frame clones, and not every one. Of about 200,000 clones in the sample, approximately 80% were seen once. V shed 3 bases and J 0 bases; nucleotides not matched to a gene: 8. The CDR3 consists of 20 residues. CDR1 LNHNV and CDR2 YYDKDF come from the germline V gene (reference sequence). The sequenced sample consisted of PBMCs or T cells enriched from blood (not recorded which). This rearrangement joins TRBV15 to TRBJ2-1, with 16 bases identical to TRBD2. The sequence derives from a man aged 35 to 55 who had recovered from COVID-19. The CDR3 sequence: CATSSSLGLAGGSSYNEQFF. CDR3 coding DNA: TGTGCCACCAGCAGTAGTCTGGGACTAGCGGGGGGGAGCTCCTACAATGAGCAGTTCTTC.